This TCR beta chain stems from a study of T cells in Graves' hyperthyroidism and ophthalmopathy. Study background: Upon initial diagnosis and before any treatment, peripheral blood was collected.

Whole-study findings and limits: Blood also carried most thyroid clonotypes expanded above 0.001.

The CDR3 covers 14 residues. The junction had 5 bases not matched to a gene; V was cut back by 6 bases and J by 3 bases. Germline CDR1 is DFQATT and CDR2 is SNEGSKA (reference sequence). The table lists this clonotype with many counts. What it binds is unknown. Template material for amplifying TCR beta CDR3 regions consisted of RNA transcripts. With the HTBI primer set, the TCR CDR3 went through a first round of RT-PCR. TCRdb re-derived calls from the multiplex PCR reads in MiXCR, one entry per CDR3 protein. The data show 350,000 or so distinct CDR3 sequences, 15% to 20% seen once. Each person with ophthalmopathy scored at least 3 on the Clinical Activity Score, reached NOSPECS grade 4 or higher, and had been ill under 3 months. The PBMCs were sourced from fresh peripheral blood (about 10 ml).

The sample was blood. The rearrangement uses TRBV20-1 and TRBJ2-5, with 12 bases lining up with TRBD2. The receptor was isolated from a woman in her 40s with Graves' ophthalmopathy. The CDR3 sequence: CSASGLAGKETQYF. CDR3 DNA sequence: TGCAGTGCCAGCGGACTAGCGGGAAAAGAGACCCAGTACTTC.